This is a list of T cell receptor beta chains from one sample in a study of blood T cell repertoires in COVID-19. The method was immunoSEQ multiplex PCR; TCRdb's version includes in-frame clones alone and lacks a portion of them. The sample has fewer than 350,000 clones, approximately 83% seen once. The material sequenced was peripheral blood. The source is a woman aged 25 to 45 who had recovered from COVID-19. Each CDR3 is given with its conserved first and last residue. Each record gives: D gene, clone size, J gene, V gene, CDR3 DNA, CDR3 protein. A D gene is named only where the DNA matches it firmly. Only part of the rows carry a size: once, few, many, or a class if the clone is expanded.

d_gene: -
abundance: -
j_gene: TRBJ1-5
v_gene: TRBV14
CDR3nt: TGTGCCAGCAGCCAAGCCAACAATCAGCCCCAGCATTTT
CDR3aa: CASSQANNQPQHF

d_gene: -
abundance: -
j_gene: TRBJ1-5
v_gene: TRBV28
CDR3nt: TGTGCCAGCAGTTTAGCGAACCAACAGCCCCAGCATTTT
CDR3aa: CASSLANQQPQHF

d_gene: -
abundance: -
j_gene: TRBJ1-1
v_gene: TRBV7-9
CDR3nt: TGTGCCAGCAGCTTTGAGAGTGCGGGTGAAGCTTTCTTT
CDR3aa: CASSFESAGEAFF

d_gene: TRBD2
abundance: -
j_gene: TRBJ2-7
v_gene: TRBV30
CDR3nt: TGTGCCTGGAGTCCCCTAGCGGGGGGTTACGAGCAGTACTTC
CDR3aa: CAWSPLAGGYEQYF

d_gene: -
abundance: -
j_gene: TRBJ1-1
v_gene: TRBV12-3/TRBV12-4
CDR3nt: TGTGCCAGCAGCGGGGAGAACACTGAAGCTTTCTTT
CDR3aa: CASSGENTEAFF

d_gene: -
abundance: -
j_gene: TRBJ1-5
v_gene: TRBV19
CDR3nt: TGTGCCAGTAGTCCGCCAGGTGGGAGCAATCAGCCCCAGCATTTT
CDR3aa: CASSPPGGSNQPQHF

d_gene: -
abundance: few
j_gene: TRBJ1-5
v_gene: TRBV6-2/TRBV6-3
CDR3nt: TGTGCCAGCAGTTACGGCGGGAATCAGCCCCAGCATTTT
CDR3aa: CASSYGGNQPQHF

d_gene: -
abundance: -
j_gene: TRBJ1-1
v_gene: TRBV5-1
CDR3nt: TGCGCCAGCAGCTTGTTCGAGGGACTTGAAGCTTTCTTT
CDR3aa: CASSLFEGLEAFF

d_gene: -
abundance: -
j_gene: TRBJ1-3
v_gene: TRBV30
CDR3nt: TGTGCCTGGAGTACGGCTGGAAACACCATATATTTT
CDR3aa: CAWSTAGNTIYF

d_gene: -
abundance: -
j_gene: TRBJ2-1
v_gene: TRBV5-6
CDR3nt: TGTGCCAGCAGCTTCGAACCCGGAAGCGCATACAATGAGCAGTTCTTC
CDR3aa: CASSFEPGSAYNEQFF

d_gene: TRBD1
abundance: once
j_gene: TRBJ1-4
v_gene: TRBV18
CDR3nt: TGTGCCAGCTCACCCTCGACAGGGACTGGCGAAAAACTGTTTTTT
CDR3aa: CASSPSTGTGEKLFF

d_gene: TRBD2
abundance: -
j_gene: TRBJ2-3
v_gene: TRBV27
CDR3nt: TGTGCCAGCAGCTTACTCTTGACTAGCGGGACAGATACGCAGTATTTT
CDR3aa: CASSLLLTSGTDTQYF

d_gene: TRBD2
abundance: -
j_gene: TRBJ2-3
v_gene: TRBV2
CDR3nt: TGTGCCAGCTCGGGACTAGCGGGGGGGATCACAGATACGCAGTATTTT
CDR3aa: CASSGLAGGITDTQYF

d_gene: -
abundance: -
j_gene: TRBJ2-1
v_gene: TRBV4-1
CDR3nt: TGCGCCAGCAGCCCCGGGACTCATGGAGACAATGAGCAGTTCTTC
CDR3aa: CASSPGTHGDNEQFF

d_gene: -
abundance: -
j_gene: TRBJ1-2
v_gene: TRBV18
CDR3nt: TGTGCCAGCTCACGAGAGACGGGGATGGGCGGCTACACCTTC
CDR3aa: CASSRETGMGGYTF

d_gene: TRBD1
abundance: once
j_gene: TRBJ2-7
v_gene: TRBV11-3
CDR3nt: TGTGCCAGCAGAATACAGGGGAATCACTACGAGCAGTACTTC
CDR3aa: CASRIQGNHYEQYF

d_gene: -
abundance: -
j_gene: TRBJ2-3
v_gene: TRBV9
CDR3nt: TGTGCCAGCAGCGTAGAGGCGGGGCCGGTGGGCACAGATACGCAGTATTTT
CDR3aa: CASSVEAGPVGTDTQYF

d_gene: -
abundance: once
j_gene: TRBJ2-2
v_gene: TRBV5-4
CDR3nt: TGTGCCAGCAGCCAAACTACAGGGACCGGGGAGCTGTTTTTT
CDR3aa: CASSQTTGTGELFF

d_gene: -
abundance: -
j_gene: TRBJ1-6
v_gene: TRBV2
CDR3nt: TGTGCCAGCAGTGAAGGTCAGGGGAATTCACCCCTCCACTTT
CDR3aa: CASSEGQGNSPLHF

d_gene: -
abundance: -
j_gene: TRBJ2-7
v_gene: TRBV7-6
CDR3nt: TGTGCCAGCAGCTCCCTAAGCTCCTACGAGCAGTACTTC
CDR3aa: CASSSLSSYEQYF

d_gene: TRBD2
abundance: few
j_gene: TRBJ2-1
v_gene: TRBV5-4
CDR3nt: TGTGCCAGCAGCTTGGGGTTACCGGGACTAGCGGGGGGAGGAAATGAGCAGTTCTTC
CDR3aa: CASSLGLPGLAGGGNEQFF

d_gene: -
abundance: few
j_gene: TRBJ1-1
v_gene: TRBV19
CDR3nt: TGTGCCAGTAGTATACTTGGTGTGCTAGCCGCTGAAGCTTTCTTT
CDR3aa: CASSILGVLAAEAFF